These 28 T cell receptor beta chains were sequenced from one sample in a study of T-cell memory formation after mild COVID-19. TCRdb passed the 5' RACE reads through MiXCR, listing each CDR3 protein once. The repertoire holds 400,000 or so distinct CDR3 sequences, with approximately 21% as singletons. Sequences were obtained from PBMCs or a T cell subset sorted from them (not recorded which). The source is an adult woman who had mild COVID-19 (a few samples of this study predate the infection). Cell type and time point are not known.

This chain links TRBV12-3 or TRBV12-4 with TRBJ1-3; D unresolved. Trimming removed 8 bases from V and 9 bases from J, with 17 bases in between. The CDR3 totals 13 residues. The CDR3 loop reads CASSRSNLGTIYF. Here the CDR3 DNA reads TGTGCCAGCTCCCGGAGTAATCTCGGCACCATATATTTT.

This clonotype has ten or more counts. The chain has TRBV7-6 and TRBJ1-1; a possible D gene is TRBD1 (5 bases). V was clipped by 7 bases and J by 1 base, with 10 bases between them. The CDR3 spans 13 residues. Germline V CDR1 and CDR2: SGHVS, FNYEAQ. The CDR3 nucleotides read TGTGCCAGCAAGAACAGGCAGAACACTGAAGCTTTCTTT. Protein product: CASKNRQNTEAFF.

The CDR3 DNA follows: TGTGCCAGCAGTGAAAACGGAGGACAGGGATACACCTTC. Translated, it gives CASSENGGQGYTF. J is TRBJ1-2 and V is TRBV2; 8 bases agree with TRBD1. CDR3 size: 13 residues. The V gene's germline CDR1 is SNHLY and CDR2 FYNNEI. V trimming: 2 bases; J trimming: 11 bases; junction bases outside the gene matches: 7.

This clonotype was seen only a few times. This sequence joins TRBV19 and TRBJ1-1, with D possibly matching TRBD1 (5 bases). Germline CDR1 and CDR2: LNHDA and SQIVND (reference sequence). Trimming pared 6 bases from V and 7 bases from J, leaving 18 bases between. CDR3 size: 14 residues. CDR3 sequence reads: CASSASGSGREAFF. CDR3 in DNA: TGTGCCAGTAGCGCTTCGGGGTCGGGGCGTGAAGCTTTCTTT.

V and J are TRBV20-1 and TRBJ1-2, with 8 bases that match TRBD1. Germline V gene lookup returns CDR1 DFQATT and CDR2 SNEGSKA (reference sequence). Unmatched junction bases numbered 4, after V lost 3 bases and J lost 4 bases. The CDR3 consists of 13 residues. The CDR3: CSASRTGLYGYTF. CDR3 in DNA: TGCAGTGCTAGCCGGACAGGGCTCTATGGCTACACCTTC.

The chain employs TRBV12-3 or TRBV12-4 and TRBJ1-1; D gene uncertain. V shed 2 bases and J shed 0 bases, with 7 bases lying between them. The CDR3 has 14 amino acids. The CDR3 region is CASSLSRMNTEAFF. DNA for the CDR3: TGTGCCAGCAGTTTATCACGGATGAACACTGAAGCTTTCTTT.

A few counts support this clonotype. The chain is built from TRBV29-1 and TRBJ2-1; D is perhaps TRBD2 (6 bases). Germline values: CDR1 SQVTM, CDR2 ANQGSEA. Trimming stripped 1 base from V and 8 bases from J, with 18 bases between. The CDR3 consists of 15 residues. The CDR3 DNA is TGCAGCGTTGAAGTGTGGGCTAGCGTCGGCGATGAGCAGTTCTTC. Amino acids: CSVEVWASVGDEQFF.

The chain joins TRBV6-6 to TRBJ2-7; maybe TRBD1 (5 bases). The CDR3 extends over 15 amino acids. V shed 0 bases and J shed 6 bases, with 15 bases lying between them. Germline V CDR1 and CDR2: MNHNY, SVGAGI (reference sequence). The CDR3 here is CASSYSTGPLGEQYF. CDR3 bases: TGTGCCAGCAGTTACTCAACAGGCCCGTTGGGCGAGCAGTACTTC.

The chain couples TRBV5-1 to TRBJ2-7, with D maybe TRBD1 (6 bases). Germline V lookup: CDR1 SGHRS, CDR2 YFSETQ. This CDR3 comprises 15 residues. V lost 4 bases to trimming and J lost 0 bases, with 14 bases between them. In DNA form, the CDR3 reads TGCGCCAGCAGCCCCCTGGACAGTAGCTCCTACGAGCAGTACTTC. This encodes CASSPLDSSSYEQYF.

This clonotype was seen a few times. The CDR3 nucleotides are TGTGCCAGCAGCTTGTCCGTAGCGGGAGGGCCGGTCACCGGGGAGCTGTTTTTT. This gives the protein CASSLSVAGGPVTGELFF. The rearrangement links TRBV7-6 to TRBJ2-2, with 11 positions matching TRBD2. The J segment lost 4 bases and the V segment lost 3 bases, leaving 10 bases of the junction unmatched. The CDR3 length is 18 residues. Germline V gives CDR1 SGHVS, CDR2 FNYEAQ.

The chain joins TRBV9 to TRBJ2-3, with D possibly TRBD2 on 7 matching bases. CDR1 SGDLS and CDR2 YYNGEE come from the germline V gene. The CDR3 runs 14 residues. V shed 7 bases and J shed 4 bases, with 16 bases lying between them. In DNA form, the CDR3 reads TGTGCCAGCTCTAGGGGGGGACCCCCAGATACGCAGTATTTT. This translates into CASSRGGPPDTQYF.

This chain uses TRBV12-3 or TRBV12-4 with TRBJ2-1; maybe TRBD2 (5 bases). V was cut by 0 bases and J by 8 bases, with 17 bases left in between. The CDR3 length is 16 residues. The CDR3 protein is CASSLAREFGPDEQFF. DNA of the CDR3: TGTGCCAGCAGTTTAGCCCGGGAATTTGGCCCCGATGAGCAGTTCTTC.

This clonotype showed up many times. The CDR3 sequence: CASSSGPGNIQYF. The CDR3 DNA reads TGTGCCAGCAGTTCCGGCCCAGGAAACATTCAGTACTTC. The gene calls are TRBV6-5 and TRBJ2-4, with D unresolved. The CDR3 spans 13 residues. Germline V gene lookup returns CDR1 MNHEY and CDR2 SVGAGI. Trimming shortened V by 4 bases and J by 6 bases, and 10 bases separated the two germline ends.

This clonotype turned up a few times. The V and J genes are TRBV7-3 and TRBJ2-2; D is ambiguous. Per the germline V gene, CDR1 is SGHTA and CDR2 is FQGTGA. Trimming shortened V by 4 bases and J by 6 bases, and 9 bases separated the two germline ends. The CDR3 is 13 residues long. As DNA, the CDR3 is TGTGCCAGCAGCTCAAAATCTTCCGGGGAGCTGTTTTTT. Translation gives CASSSKSSGELFF.

This clonotype has more than one count but fewer than ten. V usage is TRBV2 and J usage is TRBJ2-3, with TRBD2 matching 8 bases. This CDR3 contains 14 residues. Germline values: CDR1 SNHLY, CDR2 FYNNEI. V shed 3 bases and J 4 bases; nucleotides not matched to a gene: 3. The CDR3 region is CASSEVAGSDTQYF. The CDR3 DNA sequence: TGTGCCAGCAGTGAGGTAGCGGGGTCAGATACGCAGTATTTT.

This clonotype was counted between two and nine times. The genes are TRBV5-1 and TRBJ1-1, with 8 bases that match TRBD1. CDR1 is SGHRS and CDR2 is YFSETQ in the germline V gene. Trimming took 3 bases from V and 4 from J; bases not matched to a gene: 8. The CDR3 contains 15 residues. The CDR3 protein is CASSYPGGAGTEAFF. The CDR3, as DNA: TGCGCCAGCAGCTACCCAGGGGGCGCGGGCACTGAAGCTTTCTTT.

The rearrangement links TRBV24-1 to TRBJ2-3; 7 bases align to TRBD2. CDR1 is KGHDR and CDR2 is SFDVKD in the germline V gene. Germline trimming cut 1 base from V and 2 bases from J; bases unmatched to any gene: 5. The CDR3 contains 16 residues. The DNA for the CDR3 is TGTGCCACCAGTGATTTAGGCGGGGGAGACACAGATACGCAGTATTTT. Amino acid sequence: CATSDLGGGDTDTQYF.

V gene TRBV7-2 combines with J gene TRBJ2-1; no reliable D call. CDR1 and CDR2 (germline): SGHTA, FQGNSA. Trimming took off 2 bases at V and 5 bases at J, with 10 bases between the two ends. The CDR3 spans 14 residues. The chain's CDR3 is CASSLLRTHNEQFF. The CDR3 DNA reads TGTGCCAGCAGCTTATTGCGGACCCACAATGAGCAGTTCTTC.

This clonotype was observed a handful of times. This rearrangement joins TRBV6-2 or TRBV6-3 to TRBJ1-5; D is undetermined. Trimming removed 5 bases at V and 4 bases at J, with 18 bases between. The CDR3 consists of 16 residues. Germline lookup yields CDR1 MNHEY and CDR2 SVGEGT. CDR3 sequence (DNA): TGTGCCAGCAGTAGGGAGTACGGGCAGAAAAATCAGCCCCAGCATTTT. Protein sequence: CASSREYGQKNQPQHF.

The chain combines TRBV6-2 or TRBV6-3 with TRBJ2-1; TRBD1 is a possible D gene (5 bases). Germline V lookup: CDR1 MNHEY, CDR2 SVGEGT. This CDR3 region has 14 residues. Trimming stripped 6 bases from V and 7 bases from J, with 16 bases between. CDR3 sequence reads: CASRNSMGQNEQFF. As DNA, the CDR3 is TGTGCCAGCAGGAATAGCATGGGGCAAAATGAGCAGTTCTTC.

The chain links TRBV5-5 to TRBJ1-5, with 7 bases lining up with TRBD1. Looked up from germline, CDR1 is SGHKS and CDR2 is YYEKEE (reference sequence). Trimming at V came to 4 bases and at J to 0 bases, leaving 10 bases not matched to a gene. The CDR3 has 17 amino acids. This CDR3 is CASSPGTAPYSNQPQHF. The CDR3 bases are TGTGCCAGCAGCCCAGGGACAGCGCCTTATAGCAATCAGCCCCAGCATTTT.

This clonotype was recorded at least ten times. The chain uses TRBV15 and TRBJ1-1, with TRBD1 matching 8 bases. CDR3 length: 15 amino acids. Germline CDR1 is LNHNV and CDR2 is YYDKDF (reference sequence). The V gene end was trimmed by 0 bases and the J gene end by 5 bases; junction bases not matched to a gene: 5. In DNA, the CDR3 is TGTGCCACCAGCAGAGATCTGACAGGGGTGACTGAAGCTTTCTTT. This encodes CATSRDLTGVTEAFF.

The chain recombines TRBV12-3 or TRBV12-4 with TRBJ1-6; TRBD1 agrees at 8 bases. The CDR3 length is 15 residues. V lost 5 bases and J lost 7; bases outside the gene matches: 7. CDR3 bases: TGTGCCAGCAGTACCCGGACAGGGAGCAATTCACCCCTCCACTTT. It codes for CASSTRTGSNSPLHF.

In this sample, this clonotype turned up a few times. The chain recombines TRBV21-1 with TRBJ2-2; the D call of TRBD1 is as the table states it, not checked on the DNA. TRBV21-1 is flagged as a pseudogene. The CDR3 is 18 amino acids. CDR3 bases: TGTGCCAGCAGCTCAAACCTGGACAGGGTGAGAGGCACCGGGGAGCTGTTTTTT. The encoded protein is CASSSNLDRVRGTGELFF.

The chain carries TRBV6-1 and TRBJ1-6; D not resolved. The germline gives CDR1 MNHNS, CDR2 SASEGT. Trimming took 2 bases from V and 7 from J, leaving 9 bases between them. The CDR3 totals 14 residues. The CDR3: CASSETVINSPLHF. In DNA, the CDR3 is TGTGCCAGCAGTGAAACGGTGATAAATTCACCCCTCCACTTT.

J is TRBJ2-3 and V is TRBV29-1; D tentatively reads TRBD1 or TRBD2 (5 bases each). CDR1 is SQVTM and CDR2 is ANQGSEA in the germline V gene. The CDR3 length is 14 residues. V was trimmed by 7 bases and J by 5 bases, leaving 19 bases between them. The CDR3 DNA follows: TGCAGCGGGGGGAGACGGGCCCCCGAAGATACGCAGTATTTT. This encodes CSGGRRAPEDTQYF.

This chain uses TRBV27 with TRBJ2-2; the match to TRBD1 covers 9 bases. The CDR3 length is 15 residues. Trimming removed 5 bases from V and 8 bases from J; junction bases left unmatched: 9. The V gene's germline CDR1 is MNHEY and CDR2 SMNVEV (reference sequence). The CDR3 is CASSTQGQGYGELFF. As DNA, the CDR3 is TGTGCCAGCAGTACCCAGGGACAGGGCTATGGGGAGCTGTTTTTT.

V and J are TRBV20-1 and TRBJ2-1; 10 positions agree with TRBD2. This CDR3 has 15 amino acids. V lost 3 bases and J lost 4; bases outside the gene matches: 6. Germline values: CDR1 DFQATT, CDR2 SNEGSKA (reference sequence). The chain's CDR3 is CSASPAGGWYNEQFF. The CDR3 region has the DNA TGCAGTGCTAGTCCAGCGGGAGGGTGGTACAATGAGCAGTTCTTC.